The 24 T cell receptor beta chains reported below all come from one sample, sequenced in a study of blood T cell repertoires in COVID-19. Using immunoSEQ multiplex PCR, the repertoire was profiled, and TCRdb retains in-frame clones only, with some absent. The top ten hold approximately 9.9% of the sample, which has 150,000 to 200,000 clones, 86% seen once. Sequencing was performed on peripheral blood. The receptor set was obtained from a woman in her sixties or seventies with COVID-19, enrolled during active disease.

CDR3 amino acids: CSVDRGDMKTQYF. The DNA of the CDR3 is TGCAGCGTTGACAGGGGTGATATGAAGACCCAGTACTTC. This chain connects TRBV29-1 to TRBJ2-5; D perhaps matches TRBD1 (6 bases). Between the trimmed V and J ends, which lost 3 bases and 6 bases, there was a span of 14 bases. The CDR3 has 13 residues. Germline CDR1 reads SQVTM; CDR2 reads ANQGSEA.

The CDR3 DNA is TGCGCCAGCAGCTCACAGGCTTCGAGCTCTGGAAACACCATATATTTT. Its protein is CASSSQASSSGNTIYF. The chain couples TRBV5-1 to TRBJ1-3; possible D gene TRBD1, 5 bases. Germline CDR1 is SGHRS and CDR2 is YFSETQ. This CDR3 has 16 amino acids. V lost 3 bases and J 0 bases, leaving 13 bases between the germline ends.

The chain carries TRBV6-6 and TRBJ2-2; 7 bases match TRBD1. The J segment lost 1 base and the V segment lost 6 bases, leaving 5 bases of the junction unmatched. CDR3 length: 15 residues. The germline gives CDR1 MNHNY, CDR2 SVGAGI (reference sequence). The CDR3 nucleotides are TGTGCCAGCAGGACCGACAGGGTGAACACCGGGGAGCTGTTTTTT. Translation: CASRTDRVNTGELFF.

This clone showed up just once. The chain uses TRBV27 and TRBJ2-7, with D perhaps matching TRBD1 (6 bases). Trimming cost V 7 bases and J 2 bases, with 15 bases left between them. Germline loops: CDR1 MNHEY, CDR2 SMNVEV (reference sequence). CDR3 size: 14 residues. In nucleotides, the CDR3 is TGTGCCAGCACCAAGAAGGACAGAACCTACGAGCAGTACTTC. It specifies CASTKKDRTYEQYF.

The rearrangement links TRBV6-5 to TRBJ2-1; 9 positions match TRBD2. The CDR3 loop spans 15 amino acids. V was pared by 0 bases and J by 8 bases, with 5 bases of the junction left unmatched. CDR1 and CDR2 from the germline V gene are MNHEY and SVGAGI. In DNA form, the CDR3 reads TGTGCCAGCAGTTACTCGGGGACTAGCAAGGATGAGCAGTTCTTC. Protein sequence: CASSYSGTSKDEQFF.

V is TRBV11-3 and J is TRBJ1-2; 7 bases line up with TRBD1. V was pared by 1 base and J by 8 bases, with 7 bases of the junction left unmatched. The V gene's germline CDR1 is SGHNT and CDR2 YENEEA. The CDR3 loop spans 14 amino acids. The CDR3 loop reads CASSLGTGVFGYTF. In DNA form, the CDR3 reads TGTGCCAGCAGCTTAGGTACAGGGGTGTTCGGCTACACCTTC.

The gene calls are TRBV2 and TRBJ2-7; TRBD2 agrees at 8 bases. The V gene's germline CDR1 is SNHLY and CDR2 FYNNEI. The V segment lost 7 bases and the J segment 2 bases; nucleotides outside the gene matches: 10. The CDR3 has 15 residues. CDR3 sequence reads: CASTPGAGVTYEQYF. The CDR3 nucleotides are TGTGCCAGCACTCCTGGAGCGGGAGTGACCTACGAGCAGTACTTC.

This chain joins TRBV7-3 and TRBJ2-1; TRBD1 matches at 8 bases. Per germline, CDR1 SGHTA and CDR2 FQGTGA. The J segment lost 7 bases and the V segment lost 4 bases, leaving 6 bases of the junction unmatched. The CDR3 is 14 amino acids. The CDR3 DNA reads TGTGCCAGCAGCTCCCAGGGGGCTCGGAATGAGCAGTTCTTC. It codes for CASSSQGARNEQFF.

This chain connects TRBV9 to TRBJ1-1; D may be TRBD1 (5 bases). In germline, CDR1 is SGDLS, CDR2 YYNGEE. V lost 3 bases to trimming and J lost 2 bases, with 11 bases between them. This CDR3 contains 14 residues. The CDR3 is CASSDSQVNTEAFF. The CDR3 DNA follows: TGTGCCAGCAGCGACTCACAGGTAAACACTGAAGCTTTCTTT.

The chain combines TRBV10-3 with TRBJ2-7, with D maybe TRBD1 (6 bases). CDR1 is ENHRY, CDR2 SYGVKD, per germline. V lost 6 bases to trimming and J lost 0 bases, with 12 bases between them. The CDR3 is 14 residues long. The CDR3: CAISVDRSSYEQYF. CDR3 in DNA: TGTGCCATCAGCGTCGACAGGTCCTCCTACGAGCAGTACTTC.

This sequence joins TRBV30 and TRBJ1-5; TRBD1 matches 7 bases. Per the germline V gene, CDR1 is GTSNPN and CDR2 is SVGIG (reference sequence). Trimming removed 1 base from V and 7 bases from J; junction bases left unmatched: 4. The CDR3 length is 13 residues. The CDR3 DNA reads TGTGCCTGGAGTGAGGGGGCTTCACAGCCCCAGCATTTT. Translation gives CAWSEGASQPQHF.

J is TRBJ1-4 and V is TRBV7-9, with D possibly matching TRBD1 (6 bases). Germline V gives CDR1 SEHNR, CDR2 FQNEAQ (reference sequence). The ends were cut back, 1 base at V and 5 bases at J, with 11 bases in the middle. CDR3 length: 15 amino acids. CDR3 protein: CASSLVQGPNEKLFF. DNA for the CDR3: TGTGCCAGCAGCTTAGTACAGGGACCGAATGAAAAACTGTTTTTT.

This chain uses TRBV28 with TRBJ1-2, with D perhaps TRBD1 (5 bases). This CDR3 contains 14 residues. Germline-derived CDR1 and CDR2 are MDHEN and SYDVKM. Trimming cost V 2 bases and J 3 bases, with 10 bases left between them. The CDR3 DNA follows: TGTGCCAGCAGTTTAGCAGGGAATTACTATGGCTACACCTTC. Translating it yields CASSLAGNYYGYTF.

The rearrangement links TRBV10-3 to TRBJ1-6; 7 bases agree with TRBD1. Germline V CDR1 and CDR2: ENHRY, SYGVKD. The CDR3 runs to 14 residues. V shed 6 bases and J 8 bases; nucleotides not matched to a gene: 7. This CDR3 reads CAISPGQVDSPLHF. Written as DNA, the CDR3 is TGTGCCATCAGCCCCGGACAGGTTGATTCACCCCTCCACTTT.

The V and J genes are TRBV6-2 or TRBV6-3 and TRBJ1-1; TRBD1 is a possible D gene (5 bases). Germline loops: CDR1 MNHEY, CDR2 SVGEGT. This CDR3 is built from 11 residues. The V end was cut by 5 bases, the J end by 13 bases, with 14 bases between. For the CDR3, the DNA is TGTGCCAGCAGTCAGGGTCTGCGGTTTTTCTTT. This sequence encodes CASSQGLRFFF.

This clone was observed a few times. This sequence joins TRBV9 and TRBJ1-1; tentatively, D is TRBD1 (5 bases). Germline V CDR1 and CDR2: SGDLS, YYNGEE. The V gene lost 3 bases and the J gene lost 6 bases, with 21 bases spanning the gap. The length of the CDR3 is 16 residues. Here the CDR3 reads CASSALGGRLTAEAFF. Here the CDR3 DNA reads TGTGCCAGCAGCGCCCTGGGGGGGAGGTTAACGGCTGAAGCTTTCTTT.

This clone showed up just once. This chain uses TRBV19 with TRBJ2-5; the match to TRBD2 covers 7 bases. V was clipped by 4 bases and J by 7 bases; unmatched bases: 12. The CDR3 consists of 15 residues. The V gene's germline CDR1 is LNHDA and CDR2 SQIVND (reference sequence). CDR3 amino acids: CASSTSFGGRGTQYF. The CDR3 DNA reads TGTGCCAGTAGTACCTCCTTTGGGGGGAGGGGGACCCAGTACTTC.

The CDR3 DNA reads as TGCAGCGTTGAGATGGGGGCGGGCTATGGCTACACCTTC. Encoded protein: CSVEMGAGYGYTF. The chain uses TRBV29-1 and TRBJ1-2, with a possible D match to TRBD1 (6 bases). V was cut by 3 bases and J by 4 bases, with 12 bases left in between. The CDR3 runs to 13 residues. In germline, CDR1 is SQVTM, CDR2 ANQGSEA. The full variable domain, with the rest looked up from reference TRBV29-1 and TRBJ1-2, is SAVISQKPSRDICQRGTSLTIQCQVDSQVTMMFWYRQQPGQSLTLIATANQGSEATYESGFVIDKFPISRPNLTFSTLTVSNMSPEDSSIYLCSVEMGAGYGYTFGSGTRLTVV.

The chain recombines TRBV18 with TRBJ1-1; 8 positions agree with TRBD1. The CDR3 totals 14 residues. From germline, CDR1 is KGHSH and CDR2 LQKENI. After removal of 4 bases from V and 10 bases from J, the junction contained 11 bases not matched to a gene. The CDR3 bases are TGTGCCAGCTCACTAATAGACAGGGGCCGCGGAGCTTTCTTT. It encodes CASSLIDRGRGAFF.

The V and J genes are TRBV28 and TRBJ2-7; the D gene is possibly TRBD1 (5 bases). The V end lost 8 bases, the J end lost 4 bases, and 18 bases lay between the germline ends. Germline V gene sequence: CDR1 MDHEN, CDR2 SYDVKM. This CDR3 is built from 14 residues. The CDR3 here is CASSLLGQGYEQYF. In DNA, the CDR3 is TGTGCCAGCTCTCTCTTAGGGCAGGGTTACGAGCAGTACTTC.

This sequence joins TRBV10-3 and TRBJ1-6, with 8 bases lining up with TRBD1. This CDR3 spans 15 amino acids. Germline V CDR1 and CDR2: ENHRY, SYGVKD. V was pared by 3 bases and J by 7 bases, with 5 bases of the junction left unmatched. The CDR3 spells CAISEKTGVNSPLHF. The CDR3 nucleotides are TGTGCCATCAGTGAAAAGACAGGGGTAAATTCACCCCTCCACTTT.

This clone was counted a single time. The rearrangement uses TRBV6-5 and TRBJ2-7; weak D call: TRBD1 (5 bases). This CDR3 spans 15 amino acids. The V gene's germline CDR1 is MNHEY and CDR2 SVGAGI. Trimming took off 0 bases at V and 4 bases at J, with 13 bases between the two ends. The CDR3 protein is CASSYSGGAGYEQYF. CDR3 DNA sequence: TGTGCCAGCAGTTACTCGGGTGGGGCTGGGTACGAGCAGTACTTC.

This rearrangement joins TRBV21-1 to TRBJ2-7; TRBD1 was called by the table and not checked on the DNA. TRBV21-1 is reported as a pseudogene. This CDR3 comprises 13 residues. The CDR3 region has the DNA TGTGCCAGCAGCATCAAGCAGGGCTACGAGCAGTACTTC. Translating it yields CASSIKQGYEQYF.

The CDR3 coding sequence is TGTGCCAGCAGCCAAATAGCGGGAGGGCTGGGAGAGACCCAGTACTTC. Translation: CASSQIAGGLGETQYF. V gene TRBV3-1 (or the pseudogene TRBV3-2) combines with J gene TRBJ2-5; TRBD2 matches at 11 bases. Germline CDR1 is LGHDT and CDR2 is YNNKEL (reference sequence). The CDR3 length is 16 residues. J gave up 4 bases and V 2 bases, and 6 bases lay outside the gene matches.